These 26 T cell receptor beta chains originate from one sample sequenced in a study of blood T cell repertoires in COVID-19. Data came from immunoSEQ multiplex PCR; TCRdb stores just in-frame clones and leaves some out. The profile shows 300,000 to 350,000 clones, about 83% of them singletons. The specimen was peripheral blood. The receptors originated from a man aged 25-45 years with active or convalescent COVID-19.

V gene TRBV5-1 combines with J gene TRBJ1-4; D gene unclear. V lost 4 bases to trimming and J lost 3 bases, with 4 bases between them. The CDR3 loop spans 12 amino acids. Germline CDR1 is SGHRS and CDR2 is YFSETQ. The chain's CDR3 is CASSIANEKLFF. The CDR3 nucleotides read TGCGCCAGCAGCATCGCTAATGAAAAACTGTTTTTT.

In its sample, this clone was seen a few times. This chain uses TRBV7-9 with TRBJ2-2; D unresolved. The CDR3 is 10 residues long. Between the trimmed V and J ends, which lost 10 bases and 5 bases, there was a span of 5 bases. Germline loops: CDR1 SEHNR, CDR2 FQNEAQ (reference sequence). CDR3 region: CATPTGELFF. The DNA of the CDR3 is TGTGCCACCCCGACCGGGGAGCTGTTTTTT. Full variable domain (outside the CDR3, taken from reference TRBV7-9 and TRBJ2-2): DTGVSQNPRHKITKRGQNVTFRCDPISEHNRLYWYRQTLGQGPEFLTYFQNEAQLEKSRLLSDRFSAERPKGSFSTLEIQRTEQGDSAMYLCATPTGELFFGEGSRLTVL.

The chain is built from TRBV28 and TRBJ1-1, with a weak D call TRBD1 (5 bases). Trimming took off 10 bases at V and 5 bases at J, with 23 bases between the two ends. The CDR3 covers 15 residues. Germline V CDR1 and CDR2: MDHEN, SYDVKM. The CDR3 sequence is CATERQPTAGTEAFF. The CDR3 bases are TGTGCCACTGAAAGACAACCTACCGCAGGGACTGAAGCTTTCTTT.

The chain has TRBV5-1 and TRBJ2-6; TRBD1 might be the D (6 bases). The CDR3 sequence is 17 residues long. Germline V gives CDR1 SGHRS, CDR2 YFSETQ. V lost 4 bases, J lost 0 bases, and 14 bases lay in between. Here the CDR3 DNA reads TGCGCCAGCAGCCACCGGCAGGGGTTCTCTGGGGCCAACGTCCTGACTTTC. This gives the protein CASSHRQGFSGANVLTF. Together with reference TRBV5-1 and TRBJ2-6, the CDR3 gives the full variable domain: KAGVTQTPRYLIKTRGQQVTLSCSPISGHRSVSWYQQTPGQGLQFLFEYFSETQRNKGNFPGRFSGRQFSNSRSEMNVSTLELGDSALYLCASSHRQGFSGANVLTFGAGSRLTVL.

The V gene is TRBV24-1, the J gene TRBJ2-1, with 12 bases lining up with TRBD2. J was trimmed by 8 bases and V by 2 bases; bases with no gene match: 6. Germline V lookup: CDR1 KGHDR, CDR2 SFDVKD. The CDR3 is 16 amino acids. DNA of the CDR3: TGTGCCACCAGTGATTCGCCGGGACTAGCGGGCCATGAGCAGTTCTTC. It translates to CATSDSPGLAGHEQFF.

V usage is TRBV9 and J usage is TRBJ2-6, with a possible D match to TRBD1 (5 bases). With 7 bases removed from V and 0 bases from J, the gap between germline ends came to 14 bases. The germline gives CDR1 SGDLS, CDR2 YYNGEE. This CDR3 is 16 amino acids long. The CDR3 sequence is CASQGQGSSGANVLTF. CDR3 nucleotide sequence: TGTGCCAGCCAAGGCCAGGGTTCCTCTGGGGCCAACGTCCTGACTTTC. Variable domain in full (rest from reference TRBV9 and TRBJ2-6): DSGVTQTPKHLITATGQRVTLRCSPRSGDLSVYWYQQSLDQGLQFLIQYYNGEERAKGNILERFSAQQFPDLHSELNLSSLELGDSALYFCASQGQGSSGANVLTFGAGSRLTVL.

This chain connects TRBV10-3 to TRBJ1-2; perhaps TRBD1 as D (5 bases). V was shortened by 0 bases and J by 7 bases, with 12 bases between the two germline ends. The CDR3 is 14 amino acids. Germline V gene data show CDR1 as ENHRY and CDR2 as SYGVKD. The CDR3, as DNA: TGTGCCATCAGTGAGTCGCCAGGGAGGGGTGGCTACACCTTC. This gives the protein CAISESPGRGGYTF.

This clone has just a few counts. The chain is built from TRBV4-3 and TRBJ1-2; no firm D call. The germline V gene encodes CDR1 LGHNA and CDR2 YSLEER. Between the trimmed V and J ends, which lost 0 bases and 2 bases, there was a span of 10 bases. This CDR3 is built from 15 residues. CDR3 in amino acids: CASSQERVENYGYTF. The CDR3 DNA sequence: TGCGCCAGCAGCCAAGAGAGGGTCGAGAACTATGGCTACACCTTC.

This chain uses TRBV15 with TRBJ1-5, with 8 bases identical to TRBD1. The V segment lost 1 base and the J segment 2 bases; nucleotides outside the gene matches: 13. The CDR3 is made up of 19 amino acids. Germline CDR1 and CDR2: LNHNV and YYDKDF (reference sequence). For the CDR3, the DNA is TGTGCCACCAGCAGAGTACCCAGGGGGCCGATTTTCGGCAATCAGCCCCAGCATTTT. This codes for CATSRVPRGPIFGNQPQHF.

V usage is TRBV12-1 and J usage is TRBJ1-2; TRBD1, the D gene given by the table, was not confirmed from the DNA. TRBV12-1 is marked as a pseudogene. This CDR3 has 15 amino acids. As DNA, the CDR3 is TGTGCCAGCAGATTTTTGGACACTTACAACTATGGCTACACCTTC. It translates to CASRFLDTYNYGYTF.

This clone was picked up a small number of times. CDR3 amino acids: CASAWSAIPHYGYTF. The CDR3 region has the DNA TGTGCCAGCGCCTGGAGTGCTATCCCTCACTATGGCTACACCTTC. The rearrangement uses TRBV27 and TRBJ1-2; D not certain. The CDR3 runs to 15 residues. Germline assignment: CDR1 MNHEY and CDR2 SMNVEV (reference sequence). Trimming pared 8 bases from V and 3 bases from J, leaving 19 bases between.

J is TRBJ2-1 and V is TRBV6-2 or TRBV6-3; D perhaps matches TRBD1 (6 bases). Per germline, CDR1 MNHEY and CDR2 SVGEGT. The CDR3 runs to 17 residues. V lost 4 bases to trimming and J lost 0 bases, with 16 bases between them. The CDR3 sequence: CASSSTSHRVSYNEQFF. The CDR3 DNA sequence: TGTGCCAGCAGTTCAACCAGCCACAGGGTCTCCTACAATGAGCAGTTCTTC.

The V gene is TRBV18, the J gene TRBJ1-3, with 10 positions matching TRBD1. This CDR3 is 15 amino acids long. Germline CDR1 reads KGHSH; CDR2 reads LQKENI. With 2 bases clipped from V and 6 bases from J, the junction kept 4 bases outside the gene matches. The CDR3 nucleotides are TGTGCCAGCTCACCATCTGGGACAGGGGAAAACACCATATATTTT. The encoded protein is CASSPSGTGENTIYF.

The chain combines TRBV27 with TRBJ2-1; the D gene is possibly TRBD1 (5 bases). The CDR3 contains 11 residues. V gave up 5 bases and J gave up 9 bases, with 8 bases separating them. Germline V gives CDR1 MNHEY, CDR2 SMNVEV (reference sequence). The CDR3 DNA is TGTGCCAGCAGTCTAGGGGTTGAGCAGTTCTTC. It yields the protein CASSLGVEQFF.

The genes are TRBV12-3 or TRBV12-4 and TRBJ2-7, with D possibly TRBD1 on 5 matching bases. The V gene lost 4 bases and the J gene lost 3 bases, with 10 bases spanning the gap. CDR3 size: 13 residues. CDR3 in amino acids: CASSSSGFYEQYF. Written as DNA, the CDR3 is TGTGCCAGCAGTTCCTCAGGGTTCTACGAGCAGTACTTC.

This chain joins TRBV12-5 and TRBJ2-3; D is undetermined. Deletions cut 4 bases from V and 6 bases from J, with 5 bases between. The CDR3 consists of 11 residues. From germline, CDR1 is LGHNT and CDR2 FRNRAP. In DNA, the CDR3 is TGTGCTAGTGGTTCGGAGGATACGCAGTATTTT. It is translated as CASGSEDTQYF.

The sample holds one count of this clone. The CDR3 DNA sequence: TGCGCCAGCAGCCAAATGGGGGGGTCCGGATACAATGAGCAGTTCTTC. Residues: CASSQMGGSGYNEQFF. The chain carries TRBV4-1 and TRBJ2-1, with 7 bases lining up with TRBD2. CDR3 length equals 16 residues. Looked up from germline, CDR1 is MGHRA and CDR2 is YSYEKL. Germline trimming cut 2 bases from V and 4 bases from J; bases unmatched to any gene: 8.

The chain is built from TRBV18 and TRBJ1-3; 10 bases fit TRBD1. The CDR3 runs 18 residues. Germline V gives CDR1 KGHSH, CDR2 LQKENI. V gave up 3 bases and J gave up 0 bases; unmatched junction bases: 8. The CDR3 spells CASSPEDRGANSGNTIYF. CDR3 bases: TGTGCCAGCTCACCGGAGGACAGGGGGGCGAACTCTGGAAACACCATATATTTT.

DNA of the CDR3: TGTGCCAGGCCGGAAGAGGTACCCTTAGGGTATTTT. It encodes CARPEEVPLGYF. This rearrangement joins TRBV27 to TRBJ2-3; no reliable D call. The CDR3 loop spans 12 amino acids. Trimming removed 9 bases from V and 14 bases from J, with 21 bases in between. From germline, CDR1 is MNHEY and CDR2 SMNVEV (reference sequence).

This clone was recorded a few times. V gene TRBV28 combines with J gene TRBJ1-5; D call uncertain. V was cut by 7 bases and J by 0 bases, with 7 bases left in between. This CDR3 is built from 13 residues. Germline CDR1 is MDHEN and CDR2 is SYDVKM. The DNA of the CDR3 is TGTGCCAGCACTGACTATAGCAATCAGCCCCAGCATTTT. This codes for CASTDYSNQPQHF.

V is TRBV29-1 and J is TRBJ2-1; a weak D match, TRBD2 (6 bases). The CDR3 totals 16 residues. Germline loops: CDR1 SQVTM, CDR2 ANQGSEA. Trimming shortened V by 0 bases and J by 0 bases, and 12 bases separated the two germline ends. This CDR3 reads CSVEDLAVSSYNEQFF. CDR3 bases: TGCAGCGTTGAAGATTTAGCGGTGAGCTCCTACAATGAGCAGTTCTTC.

The chain recombines TRBV19 with TRBJ2-1; possible D gene TRBD2, 5 bases. From germline, CDR1 is LNHDA and CDR2 SQIVND (reference sequence). Deletions cut 10 bases from V and 0 bases from J, with 10 bases between. The CDR3 length is 13 residues. The CDR3 loop is CATRGSSYNEQFF. Here the CDR3 DNA reads TGTGCCACCCGTGGGAGCTCCTACAATGAGCAGTTCTTC.

Only a few counts were recorded for this clone. This sequence joins TRBV29-1 and TRBJ1-2; 9 nucleotides match TRBD1. CDR1 is SQVTM, CDR2 ANQGSEA, per germline. The V and J ends lost 2 bases and 2 bases, in that order; junction bases with no gene match: 3. The CDR3 is 14 residues long. The CDR3 region has the DNA TGCAGCGTTGAACCGGGACAGGGAAACTATGGCTACACCTTC. This codes for CSVEPGQGNYGYTF.

The CDR3 DNA is TGTGCCACCGCCGGGGTTGTTGGGTTTGGGGCCAACGTCCTGACTTTC. This codes for CATAGVVGFGANVLTF. The chain joins TRBV15 to TRBJ2-6; TRBD2 might be the D (5 bases). The CDR3 consists of 16 residues. V was trimmed by 8 bases and J by 3 bases, leaving 17 bases between them. Per germline, CDR1 LNHNV and CDR2 YYDKDF (reference sequence).

This rearrangement joins TRBV6-5 to TRBJ2-6, with 9 bases that match TRBD1. This CDR3 spans 16 amino acids. After removal of 4 bases from V and 0 bases from J, the junction contained 1 base not matched to a gene. Per the germline V gene, CDR1 is MNHEY and CDR2 is SVGAGI. CDR3 residues: CASSLTGGSGANVLTF. CDR3 sequence (DNA): TGTGCCAGCAGTTTGACAGGGGGCTCTGGGGCCAACGTCCTGACTTTC.

The V and J genes are TRBV3-1 (or the pseudogene TRBV3-2) and TRBJ2-1, with 12 bases identical to TRBD2. CDR3 length equals 16 residues. The V gene's germline CDR1 is LGHDT and CDR2 YNNKEL (reference sequence). The V gene end was trimmed by 4 bases and the J gene end by 9 bases; junction bases not matched to a gene: 10. Written as DNA, the CDR3 is TGTGCCAGCAGCCCCCGACTAGCGGGGGATTTAGGTGAGCAGTTCTTC. Amino acid sequence: CASSPRLAGDLGEQFF.